This TCR beta chain was identified during a study of T cell repertoires in cytomegalovirus infection. The wider study: Both recently identified HLA-C-restricted and well-studied HLA-B-restricted CMV epitopes were used in the study. A matching HLA type, together with CMV infection, was signaled by public TCR beta signatures. General study results and limits: CMV-specific TCR beta clonotypes restricted by HLA-C were the ones dominating the ex vivo response. Frequencies of public TCR beta families were cumulated, and this identified carriers of CMV plus the relevant HLA.

TCRdb analysed the reads with MiXCR anew, one entry per CDR3 protein. The data show around 140,000 distinct CDR3 sequences, roughly 32% seen once. The CDR3 is 12 amino acids. The V end was cut by 7 bases, the J end by 6 bases, with 9 bases between. Looked up from germline, CDR1 is MNHGY and CDR2 is SAAAGT. Comment on this clonotype: The antigen remains undetermined.

The origin of this receptor is a human donor in good health (CMV status not recorded). Some clones in this sample may be carry-over from other donors' samples. The chain recombines TRBV6-8 with TRBJ2-2; D is undetermined. The source material was CD8+ T cells from cultured PBMCs, sampled from culture after CMV antigen stimulation. The CDR3 protein is CASISDAGELFF. CDR3 nucleotides: TGTGCCAGCATTTCCGATGCCGGGGAGCTGTTTTTT.